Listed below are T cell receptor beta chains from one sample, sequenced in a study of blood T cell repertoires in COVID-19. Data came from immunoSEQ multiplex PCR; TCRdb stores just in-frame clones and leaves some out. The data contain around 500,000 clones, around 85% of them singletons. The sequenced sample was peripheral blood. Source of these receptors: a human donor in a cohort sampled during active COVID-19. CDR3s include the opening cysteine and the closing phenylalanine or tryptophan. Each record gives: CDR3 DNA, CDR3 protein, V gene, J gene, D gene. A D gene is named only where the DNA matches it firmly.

TGTGCCAGCAGCCAAGAACGTGGGGCCAGAATTTACACTGAAGCTTTCTTT	CASSQERGARIYTEAFF	TRBV14	TRBJ1-1	.
TGCGCCAGCAGCCCCAGGACTAGCGGGAGGGTTAGCTCCTACAATGAGCAGTTCTTC	CASSPRTSGRVSSYNEQFF	TRBV5-1	TRBJ2-1	TRBD2
TGTGCCAGCAGCCGCGCGCGGAACTCCTACGAGCAGTACTTC	CASSRARNSYEQYF	TRBV27	TRBJ2-7	.
TGTGCCAGCAGCCAAACAACCAGGGGGGCTCGACCGGGACCTTCGATGAGTCAGTTCTTC	CASSQTTRGARPGPSMSQFF	TRBV4-2	TRBJ2-1	.
TGTGCCTGGAGTTTAGGGGTCGGGGGCACTGAAGCTTTCTTT	CAWSLGVGGTEAFF	TRBV30	TRBJ1-1	.
TGCGCCAGCAGTGAGTCTAGCGGGAGGCCGAACACCGGGGAGCTGTTTTTT	CASSESSGRPNTGELFF	TRBV10-1	TRBJ2-2	TRBD2
TGTGCCAGCAGCTTAGCCCCCGGGACCTACAATGAGCAGTTCTTC	CASSLAPGTYNEQFF	TRBV11-3	TRBJ2-1	.
TGTGCCAGCATTCGGTCAGGGGACACCGGGGAGCTGTTTTTT	CASIRSGDTGELFF	TRBV6-5	TRBJ2-2	.
TGTGCCAGCAGTGATTTGGGGACACAACAAGAGACCCAGTACTTC	CASSDLGTQQETQYF	TRBV6-1	TRBJ2-5	.
TGCGCCAGCAGCGTATATGGACAGGGGGACACTGAAGCTTTCTTT	CASSVYGQGDTEAFF	TRBV5-1	TRBJ1-1	TRBD1
TGTGCCACCAGCAGGGAACTGAGGCTCTCTGGAAACACCATATATTTT	CATSRELRLSGNTIYF	TRBV15	TRBJ1-3	.